The 10 T cell receptor beta chains in this list originate from one sample, sequenced in a study of lymphopenia after photon versus proton radiotherapy. Measured with immunoSEQ multiplex PCR; TCRdb has only the in-frame clones, and not every one. Here the sample spans about 40,000 clones, about 86% being singletons. The specimen comprised peripheral blood, sampled from a patient treated with proton-based radiotherapy. These receptors all stem from a woman aged 70-85 years with pancreatic cancer. Some clones in this sample may be carry-over from other donors' samples.

The rearrangement uses TRBV28 and TRBJ2-3, with 8 bases aligning to TRBD2. Germline loops: CDR1 MDHEN, CDR2 SYDVKM. The CDR3 runs to 16 residues. J was trimmed by 4 bases and V by 1 base; bases with no gene match: 7. CDR3 in amino acids: CASSLSRSGSPDTQYF. The DNA for the CDR3 is TGTGCCAGCAGTTTATCAAGGAGCGGGAGCCCAGATACGCAGTATTTT.

V usage is TRBV10-3 and J usage is TRBJ1-1; D gene ambiguous. The CDR3 is 13 amino acids. V lost 3 bases and J lost 6, with 11 bases in between. Germline values: CDR1 ENHRY, CDR2 SYGVKD. CDR3 protein: CAISDVGEAEAFF. CDR3 nucleotide sequence: TGTGCCATCAGTGACGTTGGGGAGGCTGAAGCTTTCTTT.

The chain links TRBV7-9 to TRBJ1-4; D is possibly TRBD1 (5 bases). The CDR3 totals 14 residues. From germline, CDR1 is SEHNR and CDR2 FQNEAQ (reference sequence). Trimming stripped 5 bases from V and 5 bases from J, with 12 bases between. In nucleotides, the CDR3 is TGTGCCAGCAGCACCGGGACGGACAATGAAAAACTGTTTTTT. Its protein product is CASSTGTDNEKLFF.

This chain joins TRBV7-9 and TRBJ2-7, with D possibly matching TRBD2 (7 bases). The CDR3 has 13 amino acids. V lost 3 bases and J lost 10, with 16 bases in between. CDR1 and CDR2 from the germline V gene are SEHNR and FQNEAQ (reference sequence). Here the CDR3 DNA reads TGTGCCAGCAGCTTGGGGGGGCTAGCGGCCCAGTACTTC. Amino acids: CASSLGGLAAQYF.

This clone was observed a handful of times. The chain recombines TRBV6-5 with TRBJ1-2; D is undetermined. The CDR3 is 11 residues long. Germline-derived CDR1 and CDR2 are MNHEY and SVGAGI. Trimming removed 4 bases from V and 6 bases from J, with 6 bases in between. The CDR3 nucleotides are TGTGCCAGCAGTTCCGGGAATGGCTACACCTTC. Translating it yields CASSSGNGYTF.

V gene TRBV19 combines with J gene TRBJ2-1; D gene ambiguous. The CDR3 is 17 amino acids. Between the trimmed V and J ends, which lost 0 bases and 0 bases, there was a span of 12 bases. Germline V gives CDR1 LNHDA, CDR2 SQIVND (reference sequence). CDR3 bases: TGTGCCAGTAGTATAGATCTGTATAAGAGCTCCTACAATGAGCAGTTCTTC. The encoded protein is CASSIDLYKSSYNEQFF. Together with reference TRBV19 and TRBJ2-1, the CDR3 gives the full variable domain: DGGITQSPKYLFRKEGQNVTLSCEQNLNHDAMYWYRQDPGQGLRLIYYSQIVNDFQKGDIAEGYSVSREKKESFPLTVTSAQKNPTAFYLCASSIDLYKSSYNEQFFGPGTRLTVL.

The chain carries TRBV5-1 and TRBJ1-1; D not certain. Between the trimmed V and J ends, which lost 5 bases and 1 base, there was a span of 3 bases. Looked up from germline, CDR1 is SGHRS and CDR2 is YFSETQ. This CDR3 contains 11 residues. CDR3 loop: CASRENTEAFF. CDR3 nucleotides: TGCGCCAGCAGGGAGAACACTGAAGCTTTCTTT.

This chain links TRBV7-2 with TRBJ2-7, with D tentatively TRBD2 (6 bases). The CDR3 runs 16 residues. Germline values: CDR1 SGHTA, CDR2 FQGNSA. V gave up 1 base and J gave up 0 bases, with 13 bases separating them. In DNA, the CDR3 is TGTGCCAGCAGCTTAGGGGGGATTAGCGGCTCCTACGAGCAGTACTTC. It translates to CASSLGGISGSYEQYF. The whole variable domain, remainder taken from reference TRBV7-2 and TRBJ2-7, is GAGVSQSPSNKVTEKGKDVELRCDPISGHTALYWYRQSLGQGLEFLIYFQGNSAPDKSGLPSDRFSAERTGGSVSTLTIQRTQQEDSAVYLCASSLGGISGSYEQYFGPGTRLTVT.

The gene calls are TRBV6-5 and TRBJ2-7; TRBD2 aligns across 7 bases. This CDR3 is built from 16 residues. V lost 0 bases to trimming and J lost 3 bases; unmatched junction nucleotides: 8. CDR1 and CDR2 from the germline V gene are MNHEY and SVGAGI. The CDR3 DNA reads TGTGCCAGCAGTTACTCGGGGCTAGCGGAATTCTACGAGCAGTACTTC. It is translated as CASSYSGLAEFYEQYF.

The chain joins TRBV19 to TRBJ2-2, with D possibly being TRBD1 (6 bases). The germline V gene encodes CDR1 LNHDA and CDR2 SQIVND (reference sequence). V was shortened by 6 bases and J by 3 bases, with 14 bases between the two germline ends. The CDR3 is made up of 15 amino acids. CDR3 region: CASRPLDRDTGELFF. The CDR3 nucleotides read TGTGCCAGTAGACCCCTGGACAGAGACACCGGGGAGCTGTTTTTT.